The next 24 T cell receptor beta chains were all read from a single sample in a study of control samples from healthy donors and cancer patients. The repertoire was sequenced with immunoSEQ multiplex PCR; TCRdb's copy has only in-frame clones and lacks some. The table includes some 140,000 clones, 92% detected once. Sequencing input: blood. Receptors were obtained from a man aged 25 to 40 in good health.

The chain is built from TRBV14 and TRBJ1-2; TRBD1 agrees at 8 bases. V lost 2 bases, J lost 4 bases, and 15 bases stayed unmatched. In germline, CDR1 is SGHDN, CDR2 FVKESK. The CDR3 contains 18 residues. The CDR3, as DNA: TGTGCCAGCAGCCAAAACATCAGGGGGCGCGCTCAGCGCTATGGCTACACCTTC. Its protein product is CASSQNIRGRAQRYGYTF.

The V call is TRBV4-2, the J call TRBJ1-4; D not certain. Trimming removed 4 bases from V and 0 bases from J, with 9 bases in between. The CDR3 consists of 15 residues. CDR1 is LGHNA, CDR2 YNFKEQ, per germline. The CDR3 sequence is CASSPLTATNEKLFF. CDR3 nucleotides: TGTGCCAGCAGCCCGCTAACAGCAACTAATGAAAAACTGTTTTTT.

The chain is built from TRBV14 and TRBJ2-1, with 8 bases lining up with TRBD1. V gave up 4 bases and J gave up 8 bases; unmatched junction bases: 7. CDR3 length: 14 residues. The germline V gene encodes CDR1 SGHDN and CDR2 FVKESK. The CDR3 DNA reads TGTGCCAGCAGCCTCCGGGACAGGTTCTATGAGCAGTTCTTC. Protein sequence: CASSLRDRFYEQFF.

The chain recombines TRBV29-1 with TRBJ1-2; D is ambiguous. CDR1 is SQVTM and CDR2 is ANQGSEA in the germline V gene. V dropped 7 bases and J dropped 0 bases, with 9 bases sitting between them. CDR3 size: 12 residues. The CDR3 protein is CSAVTANYGYTF. For the CDR3, the DNA is TGCAGCGCTGTGACTGCTAACTATGGCTACACCTTC.

The chain joins TRBV4-1 to TRBJ1-4; D remains unclear. The CDR3 consists of 14 residues. Germline V gene sequence: CDR1 MGHRA, CDR2 YSYEKL. Trimming took off 1 base at V and 7 bases at J, with 10 bases between the two ends. DNA of the CDR3: TGCGCCAGCAGCCAAGCTCCACGGGGTGAAAAACTGTTTTTT. Its protein product is CASSQAPRGEKLFF.

The chain carries TRBV28 and TRBJ2-3; the match to TRBD2 covers 8 bases. V lost 5 bases to trimming and J lost 6 bases; unmatched junction nucleotides: 13. CDR1 is MDHEN and CDR2 is SYDVKM in the germline V gene. CDR3 size: 16 residues. The CDR3 loop reads CASSTTSATWGDTQYF. The DNA for the CDR3 is TGTGCCAGCAGTACGACTAGCGCTACCTGGGGGGATACGCAGTATTTT.

V and J are TRBV11-2 and TRBJ2-5; 7 positions match TRBD1. V trimming: 5 bases; J trimming: 3 bases; junction bases outside the gene matches: 9. The CDR3 spans 15 residues. Germline V gives CDR1 SGHAT, CDR2 FQNNGV. The CDR3 sequence is CASSTGQALKETQYF. The CDR3 bases are TGTGCCAGCAGCACTGGACAGGCGCTAAAAGAGACCCAGTACTTC.

This chain connects TRBV11-3 to TRBJ2-7, with TRBD2 identical over 8 bases. The V gene end was trimmed by 3 bases and the J gene end by 4 bases; junction bases not matched to a gene: 5. Per germline, CDR1 SGHNT and CDR2 YENEEA. The CDR3 is 14 amino acids. CDR3 region: CASSLTGRGYEQYF. The CDR3 DNA is TGTGCCAGCAGCTTGACCGGGAGGGGTTACGAGCAGTACTTC.

This clone was seen just once. The chain employs TRBV30 and TRBJ1-1; D gene ambiguous. This CDR3 comprises 15 residues. Germline V gene data show CDR1 as GTSNPN and CDR2 as SVGIG (reference sequence). V was shortened by 6 bases and J by 0 bases, with 17 bases between the two germline ends. CDR3 sequence: CACGLRVQMNTEAFF. The CDR3 coding sequence is TGTGCCTGCGGGCTAAGAGTGCAAATGAACACTGAAGCTTTCTTT.

This chain connects TRBV11-3 to TRBJ1-4, with TRBD1 matching over 8 bases. With 5 bases clipped from V and 5 bases from J, the junction kept 13 bases outside the gene matches. The CDR3 runs 17 residues. Germline V CDR1 and CDR2: SGHNT, YENEEA. The CDR3 loop reads CASSLAFEQGANEKLFF. DNA for the CDR3: TGTGCCAGCAGCCTGGCTTTCGAGCAGGGGGCGAATGAAAAACTGTTTTTT.

This chain joins TRBV13 and TRBJ2-3, with TRBD1 matching 7 bases. Germline V gene sequence: CDR1 PRHDT, CDR2 FYEKMQ (reference sequence). V lost 8 bases to trimming and J lost 3 bases; unmatched junction nucleotides: 11. The CDR3 has 15 amino acids. For the CDR3, the DNA is TGTGCCAGCGGAACAGGGGTCGGCCGGACAGATACGCAGTATTTT. Protein: CASGTGVGRTDTQYF. The full variable domain, in which reference TRBV13 and TRBJ2-3 provide the parts outside the CDR3, is AAGVIQSPRHLIKEKRETATLKCYPIPRHDTVYWYQQGPGQDPQFLISFYEKMQSDKGSIPDRFSAQQFSDYHSELNMSSLELGDSALYFCASGTGVGRTDTQYFGPGTRLTVL.

This clone has only one observation. The V and J genes are TRBV6-5 and TRBJ1-3; D is unresolved. Germline V gives CDR1 MNHEY, CDR2 SVGAGI. V dropped 0 bases and J dropped 0 bases, with 6 bases sitting between them. The CDR3 is made up of 15 amino acids. CDR3 nucleotides: TGTGCCAGCAGTTACTCGGTCAGCTCTGGAAACACCATATATTTT. This gives the protein CASSYSVSSGNTIYF.

This clone was observed once. The CDR3 DNA reads as TGTGCCAGCAGTTTACTACAGGGGAAAGAGCAGTACTTC. Protein sequence: CASSLLQGKEQYF. The gene calls are TRBV28 and TRBJ2-7, with 7 bases that match TRBD1. The CDR3 runs to 13 residues. Germline loops: CDR1 MDHEN, CDR2 SYDVKM. V shed 2 bases and J 7 bases; nucleotides not matched to a gene: 5.

CDR3 in DNA: TGTGCCAGCAGGGATAGCGGGATAAGCACAGATACGCAGTATTTT. Protein: CASRDSGISTDTQYF. The gene calls are TRBV27 and TRBJ2-3; 8 bases are a match to TRBD2. V lost 6 bases, J lost 0 bases, and 5 bases stayed unmatched. This CDR3 region has 15 residues. Per germline, CDR1 MNHEY and CDR2 SMNVEV (reference sequence).

The chain couples TRBV7-2 to TRBJ2-7; TRBD2 aligns across 8 bases. Germline V CDR1 and CDR2: SGHTA, FQGNSA. This CDR3 is built from 15 residues. Losses at the gene ends were 5 bases for V and 4 bases for J; bases not matched to a gene: 10. The CDR3 coding sequence is TGTGCCAGCAGCCTAACACGGGAGGGCCTTTACGAGCAGTACTTC. This codes for CASSLTREGLYEQYF. Full variable domain (remainder filled in from reference TRBV7-2 and TRBJ2-7): GAGVSQSPSNKVTEKGKDVELRCDPISGHTALYWYRQSLGQGLEFLIYFQGNSAPDKSGLPSDRFSAERTGGSVSTLTIQRTQQEDSAVYLCASSLTREGLYEQYFGPGTRLTVT.

The chain is built from TRBV7-6 and TRBJ1-2; D unclear. The V end lost 2 bases, the J end lost 3 bases, and 13 bases lay between the germline ends. The CDR3 is 15 residues long. Germline V gene data show CDR1 as SGHVS and CDR2 as FNYEAQ. CDR3 sequence: CASSLRPTADYGYTF. The CDR3 region has the DNA TGTGCCAGCAGCTTAAGGCCTACGGCGGACTATGGCTACACCTTC.

The chain links TRBV11-2 to TRBJ2-7; unclear D gene. Per germline, CDR1 SGHAT and CDR2 FQNNGV. This CDR3 comprises 11 residues. With 5 bases removed from V and 1 base from J, the gap between germline ends came to 3 bases. The CDR3 spells CASSTSYEQYF. In nucleotides, the CDR3 is TGTGCCAGCAGCACATCCTACGAGCAGTACTTC.

The chain couples TRBV11-3 to TRBJ2-2; TRBD2 matches at 7 bases. The J segment lost 3 bases and the V segment lost 5 bases, leaving 12 bases of the junction unmatched. The CDR3 sequence is 17 residues long. Germline CDR1 and CDR2: SGHNT and YENEEA. In DNA form, the CDR3 reads TGTGCCAGCAGCCGCGGTTGGCGGGAGATCGACACCGGGGAGCTGTTTTTT. Protein: CASSRGWREIDTGELFF.

The chain uses TRBV5-1 and TRBJ2-2; the match to TRBD1 covers 9 bases. Unmatched junction bases numbered 6, after V lost 5 bases and J lost 4 bases. CDR1 is SGHRS, CDR2 YFSETQ, per germline. The CDR3 length is 15 residues. This CDR3 is CASSPGTGSTGELFF. Here the CDR3 DNA reads TGCGCCAGCAGTCCCGGGACAGGGTCCACCGGGGAGCTGTTTTTT.

The chain is built from TRBV28 and TRBJ1-4, with no clear D. The germline CDR1 and CDR2 sequences are MDHEN and SYDVKM. Deletions cut 3 bases from V and 0 bases from J, with 5 bases between. This CDR3 has 14 amino acids. The CDR3 DNA reads as TGTGCCAGCAGTTTGGAGGCAACTAATGAAAAACTGTTTTTT. Encoded protein: CASSLEATNEKLFF.

The V call is TRBV30, the J call TRBJ1-3; possible D gene TRBD1, 5 bases. Germline CDR1 GTSNPN, CDR2 SVGIG (reference sequence). Trimming took 3 bases from V and 6 from J, leaving 12 bases between them. This CDR3 has 13 amino acids. This CDR3 reads CAWRTAGTNTIYF. Written as DNA, the CDR3 is TGTGCCTGGAGGACCGCAGGGACAAACACCATATATTTT.

This clone has just a few counts. This chain links TRBV6-5 with TRBJ2-7; D unresolved. V dropped 7 bases and J dropped 1 base, with 17 bases sitting between them. Germline CDR1 MNHEY, CDR2 SVGAGI. The CDR3 sequence is 15 residues long. This chain's CDR3 is CASNIDGPYSYEQYF. DNA of the CDR3: TGTGCCAGCAACATCGACGGTCCTTATTCCTACGAGCAGTACTTC.

This rearrangement joins TRBV29-1 to TRBJ1-1; D unresolved. Trimming pared 4 bases from V and 3 bases from J, leaving 15 bases between. The CDR3 has 14 residues. In germline, CDR1 is SQVTM, CDR2 ANQGSEA. The CDR3 is CSVVLILGDTEAFF. In DNA, the CDR3 is TGCAGCGTTGTTCTAATCCTTGGGGACACTGAAGCTTTCTTT.

This clone was seen just once. The CDR3 nucleotides are TGTGCCAGCAGTTCTTCCTGGTACATACAAACAGATACGCAGTATTTT. This translates into CASSSSWYIQTDTQYF. The rearrangement links TRBV6-5 to TRBJ2-3; no clear D gene. The CDR3 consists of 16 residues. The V gene's germline CDR1 is MNHEY and CDR2 SVGAGI. V lost 4 bases, J lost 3 bases, and 17 bases lay in between.